The sample holds many counts of the clone carrying this T cell receptor (beta chain). The data originate from a study of T cells in Graves' hyperthyroidism and ophthalmopathy. The CDR3 runs 14 residues. Trimming cost V 4 bases and J 6 bases; bases outside gene matches: 5. Looked up from germline, CDR1 is LNHDA and CDR2 is SQIVND (reference sequence). Template material for amplifying TCR beta CDR3 regions consisted of RNA transcripts. During a first-round RT-PCR of the TCR CDR3, the HTBI primer set was used. MiXCR was run by TCRdb on the multiplex PCR reads, yielding one entry per CDR3 protein. Among 550,000 to 600,000 distinct CDR3 sequences listed, approximately 15% were seen once.

The clonotype comes from a woman aged 18 to 35 with Graves' ophthalmopathy. This chain connects TRBV19 to TRBJ2-1, with 8 bases that match TRBD2. The sample consisted of blood. The chain's CDR3 is CASSTLAAGNEQFF. CDR3 nucleotide sequence: TGTGCCAGTAGTACACTAGCGGCCGGCAATGAGCAGTTCTTC. Full variable domain (remainder filled in from reference TRBV19 and TRBJ2-1): DGGITQSPKYLFRKEGQNVTLSCEQNLNHDAMYWYRQDPGQGLRLIYYSQIVNDFQKGDIAEGYSVSREKKESFPLTVTSAQKNPTAFYLCASSTLAAGNEQFFGPGTRLTVL.